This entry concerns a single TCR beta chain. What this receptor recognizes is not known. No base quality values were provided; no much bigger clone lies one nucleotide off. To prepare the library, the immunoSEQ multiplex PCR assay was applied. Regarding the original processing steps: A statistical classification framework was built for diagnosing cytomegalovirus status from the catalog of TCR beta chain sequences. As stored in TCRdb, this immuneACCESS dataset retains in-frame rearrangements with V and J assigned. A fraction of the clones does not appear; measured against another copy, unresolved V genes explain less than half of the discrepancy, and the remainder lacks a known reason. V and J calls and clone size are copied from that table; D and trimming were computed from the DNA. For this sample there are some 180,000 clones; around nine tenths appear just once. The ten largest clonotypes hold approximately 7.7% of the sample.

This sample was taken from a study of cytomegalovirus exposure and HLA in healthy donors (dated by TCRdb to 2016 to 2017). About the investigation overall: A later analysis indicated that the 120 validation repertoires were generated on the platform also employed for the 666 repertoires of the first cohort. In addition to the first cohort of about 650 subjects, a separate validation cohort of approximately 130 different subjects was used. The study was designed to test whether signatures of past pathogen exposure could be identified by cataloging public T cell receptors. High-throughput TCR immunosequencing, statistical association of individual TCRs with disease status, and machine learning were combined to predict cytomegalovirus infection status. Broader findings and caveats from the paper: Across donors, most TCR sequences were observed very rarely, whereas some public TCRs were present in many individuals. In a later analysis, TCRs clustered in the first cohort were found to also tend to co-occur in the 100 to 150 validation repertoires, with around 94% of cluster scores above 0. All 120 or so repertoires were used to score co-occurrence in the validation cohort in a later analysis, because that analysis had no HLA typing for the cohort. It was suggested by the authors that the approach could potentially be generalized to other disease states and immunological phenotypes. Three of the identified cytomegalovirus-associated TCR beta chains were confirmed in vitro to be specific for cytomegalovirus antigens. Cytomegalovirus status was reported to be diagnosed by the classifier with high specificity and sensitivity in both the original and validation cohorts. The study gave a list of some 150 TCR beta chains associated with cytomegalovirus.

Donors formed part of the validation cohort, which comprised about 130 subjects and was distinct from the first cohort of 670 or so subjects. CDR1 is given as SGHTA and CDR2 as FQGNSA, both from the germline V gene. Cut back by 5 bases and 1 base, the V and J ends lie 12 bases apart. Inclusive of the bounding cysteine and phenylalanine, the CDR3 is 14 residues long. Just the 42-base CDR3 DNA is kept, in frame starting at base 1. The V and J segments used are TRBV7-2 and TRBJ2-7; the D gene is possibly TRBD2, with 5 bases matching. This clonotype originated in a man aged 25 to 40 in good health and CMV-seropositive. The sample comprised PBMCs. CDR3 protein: CASSPYQRSYEQYF. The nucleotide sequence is TGTGCCAGCAGCCCCTACCAGCGGTCCTACGAGCAGTACTTC.